This T cell receptor beta chain was observed in a study of prognosis after radiotherapy for stage I lung cancer. Overall study: Adenocarcinomas accounted for the tumors of twelve patients, and squamous cell carcinomas for those of six to eight. With a biologically effective dose of at least 100 Gy, radiotherapy took the form of SBRT split into 3 to 5 fractions. Overall study results and limits: Patients without metastases reportedly showed TRBV and TRBJ gene usage unlike that of patients with metastases. Reduced Shannon entropy following stereotactic body radiation therapy was recorded in patients who developed distant metastases.

Two-round multiplex PCR amplified TCR beta CDR3 from genomic DNA. Gene-specific primers for each TRBV and TRBJ gene drove first-round PCR. TCRdb itself ran the multiplex PCR reads through MiXCR, one entry per CDR3 protein. The table has some 60,000 distinct CDR3 sequences, about 25% seen once. There are many counts of this clonotype. Its cognate antigen is unknown. This CDR3 region has 15 residues. Germline V lookup: CDR1 MNHEY, CDR2 SVGAGI. Trimming left V 4 bases short and J 6 bases short, with 19 bases between. This chain joins TRBV6-5 and TRBJ2-7; D is possibly TRBD1 (5 bases). This TCR was sampled from a donor aged 50 or older with non-small cell lung cancer. Sequencing used PBMCs, obtained before or after stereotactic body radiation therapy (not recorded which). The CDR3 region is CASSSVGLLYGEQYF. Written as DNA, the CDR3 is TGTGCCAGCAGTTCAGTGGGGCTGCTATACGGCGAGCAGTACTTC.